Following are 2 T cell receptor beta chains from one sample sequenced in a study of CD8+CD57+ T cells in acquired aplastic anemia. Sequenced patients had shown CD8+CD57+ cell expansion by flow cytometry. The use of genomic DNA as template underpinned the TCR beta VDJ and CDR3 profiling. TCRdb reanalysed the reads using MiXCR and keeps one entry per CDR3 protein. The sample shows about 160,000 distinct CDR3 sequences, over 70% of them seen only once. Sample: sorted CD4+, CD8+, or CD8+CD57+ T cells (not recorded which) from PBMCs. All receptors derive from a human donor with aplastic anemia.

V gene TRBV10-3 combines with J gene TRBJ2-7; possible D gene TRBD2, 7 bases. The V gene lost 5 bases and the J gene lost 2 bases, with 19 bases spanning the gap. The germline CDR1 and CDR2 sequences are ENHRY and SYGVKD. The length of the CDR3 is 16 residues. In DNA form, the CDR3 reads TGTGCCATCAGTAAAAGAGCGGCGGGGGACACCTACGAGCAGTACTTC. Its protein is CAISKRAAGDTYEQYF.

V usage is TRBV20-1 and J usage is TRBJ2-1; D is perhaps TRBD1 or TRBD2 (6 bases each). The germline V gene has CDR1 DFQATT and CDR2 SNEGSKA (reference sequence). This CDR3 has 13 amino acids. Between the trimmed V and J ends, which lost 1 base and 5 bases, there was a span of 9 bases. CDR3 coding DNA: TGCAGTGCTAGAGGGGGGGCGGACAATGAGCAGTTCTTC. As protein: CSARGGADNEQFF.